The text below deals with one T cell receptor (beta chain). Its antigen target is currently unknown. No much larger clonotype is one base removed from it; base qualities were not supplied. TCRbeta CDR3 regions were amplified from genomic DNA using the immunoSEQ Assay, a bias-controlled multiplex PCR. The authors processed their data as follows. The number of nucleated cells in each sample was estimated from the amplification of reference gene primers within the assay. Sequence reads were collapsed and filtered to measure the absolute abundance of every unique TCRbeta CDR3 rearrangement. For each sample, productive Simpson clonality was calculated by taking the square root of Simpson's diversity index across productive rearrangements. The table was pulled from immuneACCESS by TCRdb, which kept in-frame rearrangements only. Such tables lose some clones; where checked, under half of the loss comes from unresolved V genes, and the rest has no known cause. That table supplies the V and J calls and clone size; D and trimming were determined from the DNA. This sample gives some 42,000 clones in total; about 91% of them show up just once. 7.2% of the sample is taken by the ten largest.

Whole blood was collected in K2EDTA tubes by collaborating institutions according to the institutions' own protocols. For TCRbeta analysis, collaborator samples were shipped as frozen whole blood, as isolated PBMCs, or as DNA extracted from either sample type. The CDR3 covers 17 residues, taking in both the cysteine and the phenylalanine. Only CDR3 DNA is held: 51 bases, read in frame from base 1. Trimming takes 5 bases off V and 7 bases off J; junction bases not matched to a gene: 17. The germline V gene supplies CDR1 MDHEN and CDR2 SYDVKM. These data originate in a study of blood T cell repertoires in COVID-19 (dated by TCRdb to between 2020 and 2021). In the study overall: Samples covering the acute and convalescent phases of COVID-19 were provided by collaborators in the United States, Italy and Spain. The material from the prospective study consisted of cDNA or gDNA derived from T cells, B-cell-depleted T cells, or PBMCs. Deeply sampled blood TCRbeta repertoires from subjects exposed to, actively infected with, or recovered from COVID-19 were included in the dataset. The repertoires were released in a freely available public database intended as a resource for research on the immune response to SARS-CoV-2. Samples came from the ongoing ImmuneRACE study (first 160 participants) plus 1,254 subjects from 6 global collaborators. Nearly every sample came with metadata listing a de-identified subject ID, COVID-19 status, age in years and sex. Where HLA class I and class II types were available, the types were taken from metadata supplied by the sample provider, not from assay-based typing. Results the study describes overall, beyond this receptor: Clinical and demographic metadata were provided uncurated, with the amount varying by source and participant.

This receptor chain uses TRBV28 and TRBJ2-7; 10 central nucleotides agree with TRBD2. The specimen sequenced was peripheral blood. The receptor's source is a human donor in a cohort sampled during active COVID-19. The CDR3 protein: CASSLLAGRQETGEQYF. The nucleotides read TGTGCCAGCAGTCTACTAGCGGGACGCCAAGAGACTGGGGAGCAGTACTTC.